This TCR beta chain was sequenced for a study of blood T cells in healthy people across ages. Study summary: About one barcoded beta molecule per two T cells came from capture by template switching.

Alongside a J-beta primer mix, a sample-barcoded 5' primer served in a second PCR lasting roughly 6 to 11 cycles. TCRdb ran MiXCR on the 5' RACE reads and lists one entry per CDR3 protein. The sample lists fewer than 2 million distinct CDR3 sequences; roughly two fifths were seen once. This clonotype was seen more than once but under ten times. Per sample, extraction of total RNA gave at least 5 micrograms in every case. The germline V gene has CDR1 SQVTM and CDR2 ANQGSEA. The CDR3 totals 15 residues. V was cut by 4 bases and J by 4 bases, with 19 bases left in between. The gene calls are TRBV29-1 and TRBJ1-1, with D possibly being TRBD1 (5 bases). The clonotype was recovered from a human donor in good health. The sequencing input was blood. In DNA form, the CDR3 reads TGCAGCGTTGGGGGCCGTGGGCGGAAGGCCACTGAAGCTTTCTTT. It codes for CSVGGRGRKATEAFF.